Below are 28 T cell receptor beta chains sequenced from a single sample in a study of blood T cell repertoires in COVID-19. Some clones are missing from TCRdb's copy, which holds only in-frame ones; the method was immunoSEQ multiplex PCR. The data hold 200,000 to 250,000 clones, with about nine tenths observed a single time. Sequencing used PBMCs or T cells enriched from blood (not recorded which). These receptors were obtained from a woman between 45 and 65 years old in a cohort exposed to, infected with or recovered from COVID-19 (not recorded which).

CDR3 in DNA: TGTGCCTGGAGTGACACACCGGGACAGGGGGCCAACACCATATATTTT. Its translation is CAWSDTPGQGANTIYF. J is TRBJ1-3 and V is TRBV30; TRBD1 agrees at 12 bases. CDR1 is GTSNPN, CDR2 SVGIG, per germline (reference sequence). V was clipped by 1 base and J by 7 bases; unmatched bases: 8. The CDR3 is 16 residues long.

J is TRBJ1-1 and V is TRBV7-2; weak D call: TRBD1 (5 bases). Trimming took off 0 bases at V and 8 bases at J, with 13 bases between the two ends. CDR1 SGHTA and CDR2 FQGNSA come from the germline V gene. The CDR3 contains 14 residues. The chain's CDR3 is CASSLARDRTEAFF. The DNA of the CDR3 is TGTGCCAGCAGCTTAGCCAGAGACCGGACAGAAGCTTTCTTT.

The rearrangement uses TRBV11-2 and TRBJ1-2, with 10 bases aligning to TRBD1. The CDR3 has 15 amino acids. The germline V gene encodes CDR1 SGHAT and CDR2 FQNNGV. Trimming at V came to 5 bases and at J to 3 bases, leaving 6 bases not matched to a gene. The CDR3 nucleotides are TGTGCCAGCAGCATACGGGACAGGGGAGACTATGGCTACACCTTC. Protein: CASSIRDRGDYGYTF.

The DNA for the CDR3 is TGCGCCAGCAGCCAAGATTTCGGGATGACACAGGGGGCACGGGAGACCCAGTACTTC. It translates to CASSQDFGMTQGARETQYF. The chain is built from TRBV4-3 and TRBJ2-5; 9 bases are a match to TRBD1. V shed 0 bases and J 5 bases; nucleotides not matched to a gene: 16. CDR3 length: 19 residues. Germline V gene sequence: CDR1 LGHNA, CDR2 YSLEER.

The chain joins TRBV20-1 to TRBJ1-3; no clear D. Germline values: CDR1 DFQATT, CDR2 SNEGSKA (reference sequence). V was clipped by 3 bases and J by 0 bases, with 9 bases between them. CDR3 size: 14 residues. The CDR3 protein is CSASSGYSGNTIYF. The CDR3 nucleotides read TGCAGTGCTAGTTCCGGGTACTCTGGAAACACCATATATTTT.

The V and J genes are TRBV20-1 and TRBJ1-5; no clear D gene. Germline CDR1 DFQATT, CDR2 SNEGSKA (reference sequence). The V end was cut by 3 bases, the J end by 4 bases, with 13 bases between. This CDR3 is 14 amino acids long. The chain's CDR3 is CSASNGPYNQPQHF. Written as DNA, the CDR3 is TGCAGTGCTAGTAATGGGCCGTATAATCAGCCCCAGCATTTT.

There are a few counts of this clone. The CDR3 DNA reads as TGTGCCAGCAGTGGGGGACTAGCGGGTTTTACCTACGAGCAGTACTTC. Its translation is CASSGGLAGFTYEQYF. This chain uses TRBV7-9 with TRBJ2-7, with 12 bases fitting TRBD2. The V and J ends lost 6 bases and 2 bases, in that order; junction bases with no gene match: 8. The CDR3 is 16 amino acids. The germline gives CDR1 SEHNR, CDR2 FQNEAQ (reference sequence).

The rearrangement joins TRBV9 to TRBJ1-6; maybe TRBD1 (6 bases). This CDR3 is built from 15 residues. The germline gives CDR1 SGDLS, CDR2 YYNGEE. The germline V and J ends were trimmed by 0 bases and 12 bases, with 16 bases remaining between them. CDR3 amino acids: CASSVEQGLNVPLHF. The CDR3 nucleotides read TGTGCCAGCAGCGTAGAACAGGGCCTGAATGTACCCCTCCACTTT.

This clone showed up just once. The chain couples TRBV5-4 to TRBJ1-1; the match to TRBD1 covers 9 bases. Losses at the gene ends were 5 bases for V and 6 bases for J; bases not matched to a gene: 17. This CDR3 is built from 17 residues. Per the germline V gene, CDR1 is SGHNT and CDR2 is YYREEE (reference sequence). The CDR3: CASSQTIAGTGNSEAFF. Written as DNA, the CDR3 is TGTGCCAGCAGTCAAACTATCGCCGGGACAGGGAATTCTGAAGCTTTCTTT. Variable domain in full (rest from reference TRBV5-4 and TRBJ1-1): ETGVTQSPTHLIKTRGQQVTLRCSSQSGHNTVSWYQQALGQGPQFIFQYYREEENGRGNFPPRFSGLQFPNYSSELNVNALELDDSALYLCASSQTIAGTGNSEAFFGQGTRLTVV.

Only a few counts were recorded for this clone. The CDR3 loop is CASSWGTELFF. The CDR3 nucleotides read TGTGCCAGCAGCTGGGGCACCGAACTGTTTTTT. The V call is TRBV5-5, the J call TRBJ1-4; tentatively, D is TRBD1 (5 bases). CDR1 is SGHKS, CDR2 YYEKEE, per germline (reference sequence). V dropped 3 bases and J dropped 12 bases, with 9 bases sitting between them. The CDR3 runs to 11 residues.

V gene TRBV9 combines with J gene TRBJ2-1; D call uncertain. The CDR3 runs 14 residues. The V end lost 1 base, the J end lost 6 bases, and 11 bases lay between the germline ends. CDR1 and CDR2 from the germline V gene are SGDLS and YYNGEE. CDR3 sequence: CASSVSPLRNEQFF. DNA of the CDR3: TGTGCCAGCAGCGTATCCCCCCTGCGCAATGAGCAGTTCTTC.

The gene calls are TRBV9 and TRBJ2-3; 7 bases are shared with TRBD1. The CDR3 covers 12 residues. Looked up from germline, CDR1 is SGDLS and CDR2 is YYNGEE. Germline trimming cut 3 bases from V and 6 bases from J; bases unmatched to any gene: 1. CDR3 residues: CASSEQGDTQYF. The CDR3 DNA sequence: TGTGCCAGCAGCGAACAGGGGGATACGCAGTATTTT.

The rearrangement links TRBV7-2 to TRBJ2-3; TRBD2 matches 9 bases. This CDR3 contains 17 residues. V was clipped by 3 bases and J by 4 bases; unmatched bases: 11. Germline V gene data show CDR1 as SGHTA and CDR2 as FQGNSA. The CDR3 coding sequence is TGTGCCAGCAGCTTCCTACAAAGTAGCGGGGGTTCAGATACGCAGTATTTT. This sequence encodes CASSFLQSSGGSDTQYF.

V gene TRBV5-5 combines with J gene TRBJ2-2, with D unresolved. Per the germline V gene, CDR1 is SGHKS and CDR2 is YYEKEE (reference sequence). This CDR3 spans 13 amino acids. Trimming removed 4 bases at V and 7 bases at J, with 11 bases between. CDR3 bases: TGTGCCAGCAGCCCTAACTCCGTCGGGGAGCTGTTTTTT. The encoded protein is CASSPNSVGELFF.

This chain links TRBV7-9 with TRBJ2-5; no reliable D call. V was trimmed by 7 bases and J by 2 bases, leaving 11 bases between them. In germline, CDR1 is SEHNR, CDR2 FQNEAQ (reference sequence). The CDR3 has 13 amino acids. Written as DNA, the CDR3 is TGTGCCAGCAACCTACCCCCTCAAGAGACCCAGTACTTC. Translation gives CASNLPPQETQYF.

The chain couples TRBV3-1 (or the pseudogene TRBV3-2) to TRBJ2-7, with TRBD2 matching over 12 bases. V lost 3 bases, J lost 3 bases, and 12 bases stayed unmatched. The germline V gene has CDR1 LGHDT and CDR2 YNNKEL (reference sequence). CDR3 size: 18 residues. CDR3 amino acids: CASSQAKLTSGSYYEQYF. The CDR3 DNA reads TGTGCCAGCAGCCAGGCAAAACTGACTAGCGGGAGTTACTACGAGCAGTACTTC.

The chain joins TRBV5-4 to TRBJ2-7; 9 bases are shared with TRBD1. Per the germline V gene, CDR1 is SGHNT and CDR2 is YYREEE (reference sequence). The CDR3 spans 14 residues. V shed 2 bases, J shed 5 bases, and the junction held 5 bases outside the gene matches. CDR3 sequence reads: CASSFRDRAHEQYF. The CDR3 DNA follows: TGTGCCAGCAGCTTCCGGGACAGGGCCCACGAGCAGTACTTC.

The chain has TRBV5-1 and TRBJ1-4, with 9 bases matching TRBD1. The CDR3 sequence is 14 residues long. The V segment lost 2 bases and the J segment 7 bases; nucleotides outside the gene matches: 3. Germline CDR1 is SGHRS and CDR2 is YFSETQ. The CDR3 region has the DNA TGCGCCAGCAGCTTACAGGGGGCGCGTGAAAAACTGTTTTTT. It specifies CASSLQGAREKLFF.

The table lists this clone with a few counts. The rearrangement joins TRBV4-1 to TRBJ1-1; the D gene is possibly TRBD1 (5 bases). This CDR3 has 14 amino acids. The V gene lost 6 bases and the J gene lost 0 bases, with 11 bases spanning the gap. Germline CDR1 is MGHRA and CDR2 is YSYEKL. The CDR3 region is CASSLDRMNTEAFF. For the CDR3, the DNA is TGCGCCAGCAGTCTTGACAGAATGAACACTGAAGCTTTCTTT.

The chain couples TRBV28 to TRBJ1-5; a possible D gene is TRBD1 (5 bases). Germline-derived CDR1 and CDR2 are MDHEN and SYDVKM. The V end lost 5 bases, the J end lost 1 base, and 6 bases lay between the germline ends. This CDR3 is built from 13 residues. The CDR3 here is CASSPGSNQPQHF. The DNA of the CDR3 is TGTGCCAGCAGTCCAGGGAGCAATCAGCCCCAGCATTTT.

The chain recombines TRBV5-6 with TRBJ2-7, with 10 bases matching TRBD1. The V gene end was trimmed by 2 bases and the J gene end by 7 bases; junction bases not matched to a gene: 9. This CDR3 spans 15 amino acids. CDR1 SGHDT and CDR2 YYEEEE come from the germline V gene. The CDR3 region is CASSFRDRGPKEQYF. The CDR3 nucleotides are TGTGCCAGCAGCTTCCGGGACAGGGGACCTAAAGAGCAGTACTTC. Looking up the rest from reference TRBV5-6 and TRBJ2-7 gives the full variable domain: DAGVTQSPTHLIKTRGQQVTLRCSPKSGHDTVSWYQQALGQGPQFIFQYYEEEERQRGNFPDRFSGHQFPNYSSELNVNALLLGDSALYLCASSFRDRGPKEQYFGPGTRLTVT.

The J gene is TRBJ1-1, the V gene TRBV10-3; TRBD1 matches at 7 bases. CDR3 length equals 11 residues. The V and J ends lost 6 bases and 7 bases, in that order; junction bases with no gene match: 2. Looked up from germline, CDR1 is ENHRY and CDR2 is SYGVKD. The CDR3 is CAIRGDSEAFF. For the CDR3, the DNA is TGTGCCATCAGGGGGGACAGTGAAGCTTTCTTT.

V usage is TRBV19 and J usage is TRBJ1-6; 9 positions match TRBD1. The CDR3 sequence is 14 residues long. The germline gives CDR1 LNHDA, CDR2 SQIVND (reference sequence). The V segment lost 5 bases and the J segment 7 bases; nucleotides outside the gene matches: 3. CDR3 protein: CASSHDRGNSPLHF. In DNA form, the CDR3 reads TGTGCCAGTAGTCATGACAGGGGGAATTCACCCCTCCACTTT. Complete variable domain (other parts from reference TRBV19 and TRBJ1-6): DGGITQSPKYLFRKEGQNVTLSCEQNLNHDAMYWYRQDPGQGLRLIYYSQIVNDFQKGDIAEGYSVSREKKESFPLTVTSAQKNPTAFYLCASSHDRGNSPLHFGNGTRLTVT.

The chain couples TRBV4-1 to TRBJ2-7; 8 bases match TRBD1. There are 15 residues in the CDR3. Germline V gene sequence: CDR1 MGHRA, CDR2 YSYEKL. Germline trimming cut 1 base from V and 2 bases from J; bases unmatched to any gene: 4. In nucleotides, the CDR3 is TGCGCCAGCAGCCAAGGGACAGGGAGAACCTACGAGCAGTACTTC. Amino acid sequence: CASSQGTGRTYEQYF.

The V and J genes are TRBV2 and TRBJ1-5; no reliable D call. The CDR3 runs to 15 residues. V was shortened by 7 bases and J by 5 bases, with 18 bases between the two germline ends. Germline lookup yields CDR1 SNHLY and CDR2 FYNNEI. The CDR3 reads CASKRAASSYQPQHF. The CDR3 DNA is TGTGCCAGCAAGAGGGCGGCCTCGTCTTATCAGCCCCAGCATTTT.

This chain links TRBV6-2 or TRBV6-3 with TRBJ1-1; D call uncertain. The CDR3 is 12 amino acids. The V end was cut by 5 bases, the J end by 8 bases, with 12 bases between. Germline V lookup: CDR1 MNHEY, CDR2 SVGEGT. The CDR3 reads CASSETTHEAFF. CDR3 nucleotide sequence: TGTGCCAGCAGTGAGACAACTCACGAAGCTTTCTTT.

This clone has more than one count but fewer than ten. The chain recombines TRBV3-1 (or the pseudogene TRBV3-2) with TRBJ1-2; TRBD1 matches at 9 bases. Germline V gene lookup returns CDR1 LGHDT and CDR2 YNNKEL (reference sequence). The V and J ends lost 4 bases and 7 bases, in that order; junction bases with no gene match: 10. This CDR3 region has 15 residues. CDR3 loop: CASSPRDRAVSGYTF. DNA of the CDR3: TGTGCCAGCAGCCCCCGGGACAGGGCGGTCTCTGGCTACACCTTC.

This clone was found a few times. V gene TRBV2 combines with J gene TRBJ2-3; TRBD1 matches 8 bases. This CDR3 contains 12 residues. J gave up 8 bases and V 6 bases, and 4 bases lay outside the gene matches. The germline gives CDR1 SNHLY, CDR2 FYNNEI. In nucleotides, the CDR3 is TGTGCCAGCAGCCCCGGACAGGGTACGCAGTATTTT. As protein: CASSPGQGTQYF.